These 23 T cell receptor beta chains were all obtained from the same sample, sequenced in a study of cytomegalovirus exposure and HLA in healthy donors. Vbeta (60) and Jbeta (13) primers were used in the PCR. Sequencing was performed with immunoSEQ multiplex PCR; in TCRdb, only in-frame clones are kept and a portion is missing. The top ten hold more than 15% of the sample, which has about 110,000 clones, 10% to 15% seen once. Sequenced: PBMCs. These TCRs come from a man aged 40-50 years in good health and CMV-seropositive.

The rearrangement uses TRBV29-1 and TRBJ2-3; 7 bases match TRBD1. This CDR3 has 13 amino acids. V lost 7 bases and J lost 2; bases outside the gene matches: 6. Germline values: CDR1 SQVTM, CDR2 ANQGSEA. The CDR3 sequence: CSAGTAITDTQYF. The CDR3 DNA reads TGCAGCGCCGGGACAGCTATCACAGATACGCAGTATTTT.

This clone was counted only a few times. The chain uses TRBV4-1 and TRBJ2-3, with D perhaps matching TRBD2 (6 bases). The CDR3 extends over 14 amino acids. The V gene's germline CDR1 is MGHRA and CDR2 YSYEKL. V was shortened by 6 bases and J by 5 bases, with 15 bases between the two germline ends. The CDR3 DNA reads as TGCGCCAGCAGGCATACGGGGGAAAGAGATACGCAGTATTTT. It is translated as CASRHTGERDTQYF.

This clone was counted only a few times. The chain couples TRBV27 to TRBJ1-5; possible D gene TRBD1, 6 bases. The CDR3 runs to 15 residues. Trimming stripped 3 bases from V and 3 bases from J, with 12 bases between. Germline lookup yields CDR1 MNHEY and CDR2 SMNVEV (reference sequence). This CDR3 reads CASSLGGAPNQPQHF. CDR3 in DNA: TGTGCCAGCAGTTTGGGGGGGGCCCCCAATCAGCCCCAGCATTTT.

This chain uses TRBV7-8 with TRBJ1-5, with 7 bases that match TRBD1. There are 15 residues in the CDR3. The V gene end was trimmed by 1 base and the J gene end by 4 bases; junction bases not matched to a gene: 4. CDR1 and CDR2 (germline): SGHVS, FQNEAQ. CDR3 DNA sequence: TGTGCCAGCAGCTTAGAAGGGGGCGTAAATCAGCCCCAGCATTTT. It encodes CASSLEGGVNQPQHF.

This clone has more than one count but fewer than ten. The chain uses TRBV13 and TRBJ2-1, with 8 bases fitting TRBD2. CDR1 is PRHDT and CDR2 is FYEKMQ in the germline V gene (reference sequence). CDR3 length equals 15 residues. Germline trimming cut 1 base from V and 9 bases from J; bases unmatched to any gene: 8. The CDR3 nucleotides are TGTGCCAGCAGCTTAGCAGCGGGAGTGGCTATTGAGCAGTTCTTC. Protein sequence: CASSLAAGVAIEQFF.

DNA for the CDR3: TGTGCCAGCGGAAGGGACAGGCTCCTTGGCTACACCTTC. This codes for CASGRDRLLGYTF. V gene TRBV6-5 combines with J gene TRBJ1-2; 8 bases line up with TRBD1. CDR3 length: 13 residues. Germline V gene sequence: CDR1 MNHEY, CDR2 SVGAGI. V gave up 8 bases and J gave up 7 bases; unmatched junction bases: 9.

In DNA, the CDR3 is TGTGCCAGCAGTGAATGGGGAGGGGATGAAAAACTGTTTTTT. Translation: CASSEWGGDEKLFF. This chain joins TRBV2 and TRBJ1-4; D may be TRBD1 (5 bases). From germline, CDR1 is SNHLY and CDR2 FYNNEI. The CDR3 covers 14 residues. Trimming removed 2 bases at V and 6 bases at J, with 10 bases between. Looking up the rest from reference TRBV2 and TRBJ1-4 gives the full variable domain: EPEVTQTPSHQVTQMGQEVILRCVPISNHLYFYWYRQILGQKVEFLVSFYNNEISEKSEIFDDQFSVERPDGSNFTLKIRSTKLEDSAMYFCASSEWGGDEKLFFGSGTQLSVL.

This clone has a handful of counts. The V gene is TRBV28, the J gene TRBJ1-5; no reliable D call. The germline V gene encodes CDR1 MDHEN and CDR2 SYDVKM. The germline V and J ends were trimmed by 5 bases and 7 bases, with 15 bases remaining between them. This CDR3 is 14 amino acids long. CDR3 bases: TGTGCCAGCAGTCATCACCCAGCCGGGCAGCCCCAGCATTTT. Its protein product is CASSHHPAGQPQHF.

The gene calls are TRBV2 and TRBJ2-5; possibly TRBD2 for D (5 bases). There are 16 residues in the CDR3. Between the trimmed V and J ends, which lost 2 bases and 2 bases, there was a span of 15 bases. CDR1 and CDR2 (germline): SNHLY, FYNNEI. In DNA, the CDR3 is TGTGCCAGCAGTGAATACCGAGGGAGTGATCAAGAGACCCAGTACTTC. Its protein product is CASSEYRGSDQETQYF.

There are a few counts of this clone. The rearrangement uses TRBV7-9 and TRBJ2-7; 9 nucleotides agree with TRBD1. The V gene end was trimmed by 8 bases and the J gene end by 2 bases; junction bases not matched to a gene: 13. CDR1 is SEHNR, CDR2 FQNEAQ, per germline (reference sequence). CDR3 size: 16 residues. The CDR3, as DNA: TGTGCCAGCGGGAGGGGGGGACAGGGTGTAACCTACGAGCAGTACTTC. It encodes CASGRGGQGVTYEQYF.

This clone showed up just a few times. V and J are TRBV30 and TRBJ2-1; 12 nucleotides align to TRBD1. CDR3 length: 15 amino acids. The V segment lost 3 bases and the J segment 7 bases; nucleotides outside the gene matches: 7. The germline gives CDR1 GTSNPN, CDR2 SVGIG (reference sequence). CDR3 loop: CAWSSGTGGLNEQFF. As DNA, the CDR3 is TGTGCCTGGAGCTCCGGGACAGGGGGCTTAAATGAGCAGTTCTTC.

This clone was seen a handful of times. J is TRBJ2-1 and V is TRBV6-6; D is perhaps TRBD1 (6 bases). CDR1 and CDR2 (germline): MNHNY, SVGAGI (reference sequence). CDR3 length: 13 amino acids. The ends were cut back, 4 bases at V and 6 bases at J, with 10 bases in the middle. The CDR3 DNA sequence: TGTGCCAGCAGTTCAGGACAGACCAATGAGCAGTTCTTC. The encoded protein is CASSSGQTNEQFF.

This clone has only a few counts. The chain employs TRBV7-2 and TRBJ2-1, with no clear D. The V gene lost 1 base and the J gene lost 7 bases, with 17 bases spanning the gap. CDR1 and CDR2 from the germline V gene are SGHTA and FQGNSA. This CDR3 contains 16 residues. The CDR3 nucleotides are TGTGCCAGCAGCTTAGTTAATAGTCCACCGTCAAATGAGCAGTTCTTC. As protein: CASSLVNSPPSNEQFF. Full variable domain (missing parts from reference TRBV7-2 and TRBJ2-1): GAGVSQSPSNKVTEKGKDVELRCDPISGHTALYWYRQSLGQGLEFLIYFQGNSAPDKSGLPSDRFSAERTGGSVSTLTIQRTQQEDSAVYLCASSLVNSPPSNEQFFGPGTRLTVL.

The CDR3 DNA follows: TGTGCCAGCAGTTTGGGGGGGACGGATCACACCGGGGAGCTGTTTTTT. It yields the protein CASSLGGTDHTGELFF. V gene TRBV11-3 combines with J gene TRBJ2-2, with 7 nucleotides matching TRBD2. This CDR3 comprises 16 residues. The germline CDR1 and CDR2 sequences are SGHNT and YENEEA. Losses at the gene ends were 6 bases for V and 3 bases for J; bases not matched to a gene: 10.

This clone was detected a few times. This chain joins TRBV9 and TRBJ2-3; 9 positions match TRBD2. This CDR3 contains 21 residues. V lost 0 bases to trimming and J lost 0 bases; unmatched junction nucleotides: 17. The germline V gene has CDR1 SGDLS and CDR2 YYNGEE. The CDR3 is CASSVGSLTRTSVSSTDTQYF. CDR3 nucleotides: TGTGCCAGCAGCGTAGGCTCCCTGACCCGGACTAGCGTGTCTAGCACAGATACGCAGTATTTT.

This sequence joins TRBV27 and TRBJ2-7; 8 bases are shared with TRBD2. The germline CDR1 and CDR2 sequences are MNHEY and SMNVEV (reference sequence). The CDR3 has 18 residues. J was trimmed by 1 base and V by 5 bases; bases with no gene match: 16. CDR3 protein: CASSPFSVGLVKSYEQYF. The CDR3 nucleotides are TGTGCCAGCAGTCCATTTAGCGTGGGACTAGTGAAGTCCTACGAGCAGTACTTC.

Concerning this clone itself: One junction end disagrees with the germline gene, perhaps due to a read error. The V call is TRBV2, the J call TRBJ1-5; no firm D call. CDR3 length equals 13 residues. CDR1 is SNHLY, CDR2 FYNNEI, per germline. In nucleotides, the CDR3 is TGTGCCAGCACAGGCTTCATCAATCGGCCCCAGCATTTT. Translating gives CASTGFINRPQHF.

The chain recombines TRBV5-4 with TRBJ2-3, with 9 bases that match TRBD2. Trimming at V came to 0 bases and at J to 2 bases, leaving 7 bases not matched to a gene. Per the germline V gene, CDR1 is SGHNT and CDR2 is YYREEE (reference sequence). CDR3 length: 17 amino acids. CDR3 nucleotide sequence: TGTGCCAGCAGCTTGGGCCTAGCGGGACTAGCCACAGATACGCAGTATTTT. As protein: CASSLGLAGLATDTQYF.

A few counts support this clone. The chain joins TRBV5-5 to TRBJ2-5; no clear D. Looked up from germline, CDR1 is SGHKS and CDR2 is YYEKEE (reference sequence). The V gene lost 0 bases and the J gene lost 3 bases, with 9 bases spanning the gap. CDR3 length: 14 amino acids. This CDR3 reads CASSLAPNEETQYF. The CDR3 DNA sequence: TGTGCCAGCAGCTTGGCCCCTAACGAAGAGACCCAGTACTTC.

In its sample, this clone was seen a few times. The gene calls are TRBV11-3 and TRBJ2-6, with 8 nucleotides matching TRBD1. CDR3 length: 17 residues. V trimming: 5 bases; J trimming: 1 base; junction bases outside the gene matches: 7. The germline CDR1 and CDR2 sequences are SGHNT and YENEEA. This chain's CDR3 is CASSPGQGISGANVLTF. The DNA for the CDR3 is TGTGCCAGCAGCCCAGGACAGGGTATTTCTGGGGCCAACGTCCTGACTTTC.

This clone has more than one count but fewer than ten. V gene TRBV19 combines with J gene TRBJ1-5; the D gene is possibly TRBD1 (6 bases). Germline V gives CDR1 LNHDA, CDR2 SQIVND (reference sequence). There are 13 residues in the CDR3. Trimming took off 4 bases at V and 5 bases at J, with 9 bases between the two ends. The CDR3 protein is CASSRNRDQPQHF. The CDR3 DNA is TGTGCCAGTAGTAGAAACAGGGATCAGCCCCAGCATTTT.

The table lists this clone with a few counts. V usage is TRBV19 and J usage is TRBJ1-1; weak D call: TRBD1 (5 bases). This CDR3 region has 15 residues. Germline V gene sequence: CDR1 LNHDA, CDR2 SQIVND (reference sequence). The V end was cut by 4 bases, the J end by 0 bases, with 12 bases between. CDR3 coding DNA: TGTGCCAGTAGTACCTTAGGACATCTGAACACTGAAGCTTTCTTT. It translates to CASSTLGHLNTEAFF.

The chain combines TRBV4-1 with TRBJ2-1; 11 bases align to TRBD2. In germline, CDR1 is MGHRA, CDR2 YSYEKL. The CDR3 sequence is 16 residues long. V trimming: 4 bases; J trimming: 4 bases; junction bases outside the gene matches: 6. CDR3 region: CASSRQTSGKYNEQFF. CDR3 DNA: TGCGCCAGCAGCCGACAGACTAGCGGGAAGTACAATGAGCAGTTCTTC.